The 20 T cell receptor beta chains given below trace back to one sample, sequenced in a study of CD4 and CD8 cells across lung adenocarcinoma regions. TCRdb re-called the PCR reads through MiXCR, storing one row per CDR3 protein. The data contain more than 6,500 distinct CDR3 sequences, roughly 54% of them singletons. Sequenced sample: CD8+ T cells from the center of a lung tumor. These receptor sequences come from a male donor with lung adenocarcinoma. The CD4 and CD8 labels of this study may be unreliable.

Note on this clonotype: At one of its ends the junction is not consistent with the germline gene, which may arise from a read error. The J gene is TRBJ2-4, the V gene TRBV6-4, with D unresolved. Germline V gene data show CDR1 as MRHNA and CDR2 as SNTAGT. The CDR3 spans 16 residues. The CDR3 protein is CASRVSALCTTNTQYF. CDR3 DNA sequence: TGTGCCAGCCGTGTCTCGGCGCTGTGTACCACAAACACGCAGTATTTC.

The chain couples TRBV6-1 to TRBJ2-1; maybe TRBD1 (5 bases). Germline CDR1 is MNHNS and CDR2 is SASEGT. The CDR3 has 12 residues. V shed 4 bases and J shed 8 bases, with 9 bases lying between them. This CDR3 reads CASSGWGHEQFF. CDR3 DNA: TGTGCCAGCAGTGGGTGGGGCCATGAGCAGTTCTTC.

The CDR3 protein is CASSSPGGYEQFF. CDR3 in DNA: TGTGCCAGCAGCTCTCCGGGAGGGTATGAGCAGTTCTTC. J is TRBJ2-1 and V is TRBV6-1; 8 nucleotides line up with TRBD2. V gave up 6 bases and J gave up 8 bases; unmatched junction bases: 6. CDR1 and CDR2 (germline): MNHNS, SASEGT. The CDR3 is 13 amino acids.

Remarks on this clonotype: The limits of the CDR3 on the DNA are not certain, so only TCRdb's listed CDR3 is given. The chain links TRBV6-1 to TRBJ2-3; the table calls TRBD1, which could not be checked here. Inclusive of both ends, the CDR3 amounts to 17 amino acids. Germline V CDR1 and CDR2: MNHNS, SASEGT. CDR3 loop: CASTGIGVGPGSNVQTF.

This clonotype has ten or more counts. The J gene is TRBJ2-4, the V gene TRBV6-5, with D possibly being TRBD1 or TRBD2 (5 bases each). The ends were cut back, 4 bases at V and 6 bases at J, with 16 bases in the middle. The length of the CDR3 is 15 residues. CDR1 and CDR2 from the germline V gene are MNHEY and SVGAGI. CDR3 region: CASSFARGGGNIQYF. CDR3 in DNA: TGTGCCAGCAGTTTCGCACGGGGTGGGGGAAACATTCAGTACTTC.

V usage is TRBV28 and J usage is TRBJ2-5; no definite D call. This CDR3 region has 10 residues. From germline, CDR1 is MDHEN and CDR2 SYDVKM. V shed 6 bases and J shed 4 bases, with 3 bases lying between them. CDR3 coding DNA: TGTGCCAGCAGCCGAGAGACCCAGTACTTC. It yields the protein CASSRETQYF.

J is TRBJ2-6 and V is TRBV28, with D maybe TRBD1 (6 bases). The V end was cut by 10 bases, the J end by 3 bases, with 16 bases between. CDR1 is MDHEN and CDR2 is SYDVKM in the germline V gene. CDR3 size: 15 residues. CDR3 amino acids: CATDPGVYGANVLTF. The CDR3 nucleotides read TGTGCCACCGATCCAGGGGTTTATGGGGCCAACGTCCTGACTTTC.

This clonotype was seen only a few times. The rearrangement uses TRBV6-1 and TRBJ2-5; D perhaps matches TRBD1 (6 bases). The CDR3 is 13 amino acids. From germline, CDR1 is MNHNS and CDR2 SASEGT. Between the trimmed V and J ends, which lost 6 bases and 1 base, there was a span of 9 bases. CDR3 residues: CASRQGPQETQYF. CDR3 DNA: TGTGCCAGCAGACAGGGCCCCCAAGAGACCCAGTACTTC.

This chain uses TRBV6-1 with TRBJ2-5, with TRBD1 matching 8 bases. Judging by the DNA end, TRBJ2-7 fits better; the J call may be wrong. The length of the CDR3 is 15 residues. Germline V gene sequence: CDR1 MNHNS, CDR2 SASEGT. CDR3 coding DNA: TGTGCCAGCAACACACCGGGACAGGCAGGCTACGAGCAGTACTTC. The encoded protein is CASNTPGQAGYEQYF.

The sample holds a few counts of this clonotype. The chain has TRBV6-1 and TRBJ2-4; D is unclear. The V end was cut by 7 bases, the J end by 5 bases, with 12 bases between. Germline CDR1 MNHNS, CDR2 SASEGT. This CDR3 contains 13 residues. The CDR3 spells CASIMTQENIQYF. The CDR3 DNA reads TGTGCCAGCATCATGACGCAGGAAAACATTCAGTACTTC.

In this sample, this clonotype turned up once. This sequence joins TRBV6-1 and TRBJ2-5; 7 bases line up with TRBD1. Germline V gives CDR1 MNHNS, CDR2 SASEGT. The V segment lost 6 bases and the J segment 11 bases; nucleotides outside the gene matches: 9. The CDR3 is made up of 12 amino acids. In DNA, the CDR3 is TGTGCCAGCAGCGGTGACAAGGGGGCGCAGTACTTC. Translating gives CASSGDKGAQYF.

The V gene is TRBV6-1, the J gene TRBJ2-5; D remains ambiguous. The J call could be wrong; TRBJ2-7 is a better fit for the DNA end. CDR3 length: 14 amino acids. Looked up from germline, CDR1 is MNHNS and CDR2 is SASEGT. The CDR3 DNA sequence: TGTGCCAGCAGTGAAGCGGCTTGGGGCTACGAGCAGTACTTC. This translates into CASSEAAWGYEQYF.

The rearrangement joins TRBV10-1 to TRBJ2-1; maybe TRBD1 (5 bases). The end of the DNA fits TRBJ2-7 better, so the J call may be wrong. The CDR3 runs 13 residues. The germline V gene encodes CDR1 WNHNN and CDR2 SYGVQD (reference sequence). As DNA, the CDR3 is TGCGCCAGCAGTGAGGGACACTCCTACGAGCAGTACTTC. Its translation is CASSEGHSYEQYF.

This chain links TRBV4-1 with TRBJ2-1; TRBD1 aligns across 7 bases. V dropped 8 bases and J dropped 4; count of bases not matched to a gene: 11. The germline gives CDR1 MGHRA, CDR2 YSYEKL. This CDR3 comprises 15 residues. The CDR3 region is CASHHGTARYNEQFF. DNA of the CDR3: TGCGCCAGCCATCACGGGACAGCCCGATACAATGAGCAGTTCTTC.

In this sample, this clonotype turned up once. The chain's CDR3 is CASSSLPGSTNQETQFF. The CDR3 DNA is TGTGCCAGCAGCTCACTCCCCGGGTCGACTAACCAAGAGACCCAGTTCTTC. The chain employs TRBV7-2 and TRBJ2-5; TRBD2 might be the D (5 bases). TRBJ2-1 explains the end of the DNA better; the J call may be wrong. The CDR3 has 17 residues. Germline CDR1 is SGHTA and CDR2 is FQGNSA.

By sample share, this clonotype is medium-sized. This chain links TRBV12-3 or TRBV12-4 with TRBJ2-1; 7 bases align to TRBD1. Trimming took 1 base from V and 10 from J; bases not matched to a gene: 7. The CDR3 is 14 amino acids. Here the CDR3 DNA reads TGTGCCAGCAGTTTAGGCAGACAGGGAAAGGAGCAGTTCTTC. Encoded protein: CASSLGRQGKEQFF.

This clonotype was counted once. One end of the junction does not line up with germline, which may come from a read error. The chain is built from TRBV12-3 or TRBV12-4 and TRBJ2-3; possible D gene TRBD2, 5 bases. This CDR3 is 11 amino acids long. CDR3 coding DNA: TGTGCCAGCAGCGAGGGAGTTACGCAGTACTTT. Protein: CASSEGVTQYF.

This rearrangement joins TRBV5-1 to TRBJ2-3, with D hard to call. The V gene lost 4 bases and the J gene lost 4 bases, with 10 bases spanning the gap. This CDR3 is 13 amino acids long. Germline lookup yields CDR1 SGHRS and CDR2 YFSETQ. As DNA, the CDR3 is TGCGCCAGCAGCGCCCGACAAGCAGATACGCAGTATTTT. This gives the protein CASSARQADTQYF. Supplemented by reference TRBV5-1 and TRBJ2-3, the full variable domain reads KAGVTQTPRYLIKTRGQQVTLSCSPISGHRSVSWYQQTPGQGLQFLFEYFSETQRNKGNFPGRFSGRQFSNSRSEMNVSTLELGDSALYLCASSARQADTQYFGPGTRLTVL.

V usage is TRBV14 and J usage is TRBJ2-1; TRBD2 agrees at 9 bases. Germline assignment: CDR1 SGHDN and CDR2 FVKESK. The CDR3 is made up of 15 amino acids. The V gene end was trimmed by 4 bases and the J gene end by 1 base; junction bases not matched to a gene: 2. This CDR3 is CASSPGLASYNEQFF. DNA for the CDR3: TGTGCCAGCAGCCCTGGACTAGCGTCCTACAATGAGCAGTTCTTC.

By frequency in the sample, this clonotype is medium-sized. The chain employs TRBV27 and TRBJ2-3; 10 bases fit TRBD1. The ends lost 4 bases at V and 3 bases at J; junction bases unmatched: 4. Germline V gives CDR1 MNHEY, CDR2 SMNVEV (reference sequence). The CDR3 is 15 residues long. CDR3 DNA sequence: TGTGCCAGCAGTTCCGGACAGGGGGGGACAGATACGCAGTATTTT. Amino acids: CASSSGQGGTDTQYF.